These 10 T cell receptor beta chains share one sample of origin, sequenced in a study of blood T cell repertoires in COVID-19. Method: immunoSEQ multiplex PCR; TCRdb's copy keeps in-frame clones and lacks some. The profile covers fewer than 300,000 clones, with approximately 91% appearing a single time and under 3% taken by the ten largest. The material sequenced was PBMCs or T cells enriched from blood (not recorded which). The receptors here all came from a woman between 40 and 50 years old with acute COVID-19.

The chain couples TRBV5-4 to TRBJ1-1, with D possibly matching TRBD1 (6 bases). The CDR3 consists of 15 residues. Between the trimmed V and J ends, which lost 2 bases and 4 bases, there was a span of 15 bases. The germline V gene has CDR1 SGHNT and CDR2 YYREEE (reference sequence). The CDR3 sequence is CASSFTGSRGTEAFF. The CDR3 coding sequence is TGTGCCAGCAGCTTTACAGGGAGTCGGGGCACTGAAGCTTTCTTT.

The chain uses TRBV27 and TRBJ2-7; no reliable D call. CDR1 MNHEY and CDR2 SMNVEV come from the germline V gene (reference sequence). The CDR3 is 13 residues long. With 3 bases removed from V and 3 bases from J, the gap between germline ends came to 9 bases. CDR3 nucleotide sequence: TGTGCCAGCAGTTTGTCCAGGTACTACGAGCAGTACTTC. Its protein product is CASSLSRYYEQYF.

V gene TRBV27 combines with J gene TRBJ2-7, with 7 bases lining up with TRBD2. CDR3 length: 15 residues. The germline V gene has CDR1 MNHEY and CDR2 SMNVEV (reference sequence). The trim removed 3 bases at V and 5 bases at J, leaving 10 bases unmatched. CDR3 loop: CASSFPSQGGNEQYF. CDR3 DNA sequence: TGTGCCAGCAGTTTCCCGAGTCAGGGAGGGAACGAGCAGTACTTC.

V and J are TRBV7-6 and TRBJ1-5; the D gene is possibly TRBD1 (6 bases). V gave up 0 bases and J gave up 2 bases, with 14 bases separating them. CDR1 and CDR2 from the germline V gene are SGHVS and FNYEAQ. This CDR3 is 17 amino acids long. CDR3 DNA sequence: TGTGCCAGCAGCTTAGCCCGGGGGGGGCTGGGCAATCAGCCCCAGCATTTT. Amino acids: CASSLARGGLGNQPQHF.

The chain joins TRBV7-9 to TRBJ2-5, with D possibly TRBD2 on 6 matching bases. V dropped 5 bases and J dropped 5 bases, with 15 bases sitting between them. In germline, CDR1 is SEHNR, CDR2 FQNEAQ (reference sequence). This CDR3 comprises 14 residues. The chain's CDR3 is CASSPGVPRETQYF. CDR3 sequence (DNA): TGTGCCAGCAGCCCGGGGGTACCGCGGGAGACCCAGTACTTC.

The J gene is TRBJ2-7, the V gene TRBV7-9, with 7 bases aligning to TRBD1. The CDR3 extends over 15 amino acids. After removal of 3 bases from V and 5 bases from J, the junction contained 10 bases not matched to a gene. The germline V gene has CDR1 SEHNR and CDR2 FQNEAQ (reference sequence). In nucleotides, the CDR3 is TGTGCCAGCAGCTTCCCCGAGACAGGGCTCGACGAGCAGTACTTC. Encoded protein: CASSFPETGLDEQYF.

J is TRBJ2-7 and V is TRBV25-1; D gene unclear. V lost 5 bases and J 0 bases, leaving 8 bases between the germline ends. This CDR3 has 13 amino acids. Germline V gene sequence: CDR1 MGHDK, CDR2 SYGVNS. CDR3 coding DNA: TGTGCCAGCAGTAATTCGGTCTCCTACGAGCAGTACTTC. As protein: CASSNSVSYEQYF.

V and J are TRBV10-2 and TRBJ1-2, with D tentatively TRBD1 (5 bases). Trimming removed 8 bases at V and 3 bases at J, with 10 bases between. The germline V gene encodes CDR1 WSHSY and CDR2 SAAADI. The CDR3 has 12 amino acids. The CDR3 reads CASRRDDYGYTF. CDR3 DNA sequence: TGCGCCAGCCGCAGGGATGACTATGGCTACACCTTC.

The chain couples TRBV11-2 to TRBJ2-5; the match to TRBD1 covers 8 bases. The CDR3 covers 18 residues. V gave up 5 bases and J gave up 0 bases; unmatched junction bases: 14. Germline CDR1 and CDR2: SGHAT and FQNNGV. CDR3 nucleotides: TGTGCCAGCAGCCTTAGGGTCTCCGGGACAGGATACCAAGAGACCCAGTACTTC. Translated: CASSLRVSGTGYQETQYF.

This rearrangement joins TRBV12-5 to TRBJ2-1, with 16 positions matching TRBD2. V lost 6 bases to trimming and J lost 10 bases; unmatched junction nucleotides: 6. There are 15 residues in the CDR3. Per the germline V gene, CDR1 is LGHNT and CDR2 is FRNRAP. This chain's CDR3 is CASGPPGLAGGEQFF. The CDR3 bases are TGTGCTAGTGGGCCCCCGGGACTAGCGGGAGGGGAGCAGTTCTTC.